This T cell receptor beta chain originates from a study of T cells in localized non-small cell lung cancer. Sequencing used immunoSEQ multiplex PCR; TCRdb keeps in-frame clones, though not all of them. The repertoire holds 20,000 to 25,000 clones, 88% seen once, with approximately 10% in the top ten. Findings and caveats of the study: Appearance in adjacent lung was seen for a median around 55 of the top 100 tumor clones. Uninvolved adjacent lung had more T cell clonality than any other tissue, topping tumor.

A word on this clone: The antigen remains unidentified.

This CDR3 region has 12 residues. Trimming pared 6 bases from V and 5 bases from J, leaving 9 bases between. In germline, CDR1 is LNHDA, CDR2 SQIVND (reference sequence). The chain combines TRBV19 with TRBJ2-3; a possible D gene is TRBD2 (5 bases). The specimen comprised peripheral blood mononuclear cells, sampled before any cancer treatment. The receptor's source is a woman aged 40 to 75 with stage III lung adenocarcinoma. The CDR3 here is CASRPRGDTQYF. The CDR3 DNA reads TGTGCCAGTAGGCCCCGGGGAGATACGCAGTATTTT.